These 11 T cell receptor beta chains came from one sample sequenced in a study of early T cells in non-severe SARS-CoV-2 infection. MiXCR, run by TCRdb on the 5' RACE reads, gives a single entry per CDR3 protein. There are about 72,000 distinct CDR3 sequences in the sample; 8% to 9.5% occur only once, and roughly 3.2% lies in the top ten. The sequenced material came from whole blood. The receptors come from an adult who was a healthcare worker with PCR-confirmed SARS-CoV-2 infection or an uninfected control (not recorded which).

This chain joins TRBV15 and TRBJ1-1; 7 bases map to TRBD1. CDR3 size: 15 residues. V shed 5 bases, J shed 2 bases, and the junction held 8 bases outside the gene matches. Germline CDR1 and CDR2: LNHNV and YYDKDF (reference sequence). In DNA, the CDR3 is TGTGCCACCAGCTCCTTGACAGGGCCTAACACTGAAGCTTTCTTT. Translated: CATSSLTGPNTEAFF.

This chain joins TRBV27 and TRBJ2-2; D gene ambiguous. Trimming took off 8 bases at V and 3 bases at J, with 7 bases between the two ends. CDR3 size: 12 residues. The germline V gene has CDR1 MNHEY and CDR2 SMNVEV (reference sequence). Here the CDR3 DNA reads TGTGCCAGCGGCCTGTACACCGGGGAGCTGTTTTTT. Protein: CASGLYTGELFF.

Many counts were recorded for this clonotype. J is TRBJ1-1 and V is TRBV6-5; possibly TRBD1 for D (5 bases). The CDR3 has 14 amino acids. Between the trimmed V and J ends, which lost 4 bases and 0 bases, there was a span of 9 bases. Per the germline V gene, CDR1 is MNHEY and CDR2 is SVGAGI. The CDR3 DNA is TGTGCCAGCAGTTCTTGGGGGATGAACACTGAAGCTTTCTTT. Its protein is CASSSWGMNTEAFF.

This clonotype was found many times. This chain connects TRBV18 to TRBJ1-1, with 7 bases identical to TRBD1. The CDR3 totals 15 residues. V dropped 6 bases and J dropped 0; count of bases not matched to a gene: 7. Germline V gene data show CDR1 as KGHSH and CDR2 as LQKENI. CDR3 nucleotide sequence: TGTGCCAGCTCGACCAACAGGGGTATGAACACTGAAGCTTTCTTT. It encodes CASSTNRGMNTEAFF.

This sequence joins TRBV29-1 and TRBJ2-4; 7 bases align to TRBD1. Germline V gene lookup returns CDR1 SQVTM and CDR2 ANQGSEA. CDR3 length: 11 residues. The junction had 3 bases not matched to a gene; V was cut back by 7 bases and J by 6 bases. The CDR3 loop reads CSAGTVNIQYF. Here the CDR3 DNA reads TGCAGCGCCGGGACAGTAAACATTCAGTACTTC. The full variable domain, in which reference TRBV29-1 and TRBJ2-4 provide the parts outside the CDR3, is SAVISQKPSRDICQRGTSLTIQCQVDSQVTMMFWYRQQPGQSLTLIATANQGSEATYESGFVIDKFPISRPNLTFSTLTVSNMSPEDSSIYLCSAGTVNIQYFGAGTRLSVL.

CDR3 nucleotide sequence: TGTGCCAGCAGCTTGGCGGCAGACTACGAGCAGTACTTC. Translation gives CASSLAADYEQYF. This rearrangement joins TRBV5-4 to TRBJ2-7; no clear D. CDR3 length: 13 residues. With 0 bases removed from V and 3 bases from J, the gap between germline ends came to 7 bases. Per germline, CDR1 SGHNT and CDR2 YYREEE (reference sequence).

This clonotype was observed at least ten times. The V gene is TRBV6-1, the J gene TRBJ2-5; D could derive from TRBD1 or TRBD2 (5 bases each). CDR1 is MNHNS and CDR2 is SASEGT in the germline V gene. The CDR3 consists of 13 residues. Trimming cost V 7 bases and J 5 bases, with 14 bases left between them. The CDR3 DNA sequence: TGTGCCAGCACCGGGACCCCAGGGGAGACCCAGTACTTC. It encodes CASTGTPGETQYF.

The V gene is TRBV7-9, the J gene TRBJ1-5; D uncertain. Germline values: CDR1 SEHNR, CDR2 FQNEAQ (reference sequence). Trimming removed 5 bases from V and 7 bases from J, with 15 bases in between. The CDR3 is made up of 14 amino acids. For the CDR3, the DNA is TGTGCCAGCAGCCAAAATACAGCAAACCAGCCCCAGCATTTT. Translated, it gives CASSQNTANQPQHF.

This clonotype was seen a handful of times. DNA of the CDR3: TGTGCCACCAGTGATGGGGACAGGGGGCGCGAAAGGGACAATGAGCAGTTCTTC. This codes for CATSDGDRGRERDNEQFF. This chain links TRBV24-1 with TRBJ2-1, with 12 bases aligning to TRBD1. With V trimmed by 3 bases and J by 5 bases, 10 bases remained unmatched. This CDR3 comprises 18 residues. Germline lookup yields CDR1 KGHDR and CDR2 SFDVKD.

This clonotype was picked up one time. The chain couples TRBV7-8 to TRBJ2-7; weak D call: TRBD1 (5 bases). Germline assignment: CDR1 SGHVS and CDR2 FQNEAQ. The V and J ends lost 5 bases and 1 base respectively, with 12 bases between them. CDR3 size: 14 residues. The CDR3 region has the DNA TGTGCCAGCAGCCTCGGACGGACATCCTACGAGCAGTACTTC. It specifies CASSLGRTSYEQYF.

This clonotype was detected many times. DNA of the CDR3: TGTGCCAGCAGCCTGCGGGGTAGCGGCTCCAATGAGCAGTTCTTC. Translation: CASSLRGSGSNEQFF. The chain recombines TRBV5-5 with TRBJ2-1; D possibly corresponds to TRBD2 (6 bases). This CDR3 is built from 15 residues. Per the germline V gene, CDR1 is SGHKS and CDR2 is YYEKEE (reference sequence). V was cut by 4 bases and J by 6 bases, with 17 bases left in between.